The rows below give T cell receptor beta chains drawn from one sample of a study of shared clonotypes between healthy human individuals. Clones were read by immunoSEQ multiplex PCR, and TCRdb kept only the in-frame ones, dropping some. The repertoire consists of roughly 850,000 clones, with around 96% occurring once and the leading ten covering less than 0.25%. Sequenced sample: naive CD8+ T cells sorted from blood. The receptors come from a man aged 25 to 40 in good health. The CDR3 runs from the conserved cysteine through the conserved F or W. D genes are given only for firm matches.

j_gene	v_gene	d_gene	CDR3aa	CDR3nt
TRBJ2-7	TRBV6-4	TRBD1	CASSDPTRDRGPYEQYF	TGTGCCAGCAGTGACCCGACTCGGGACAGGGGGCCCTACGAGCAGTACTTC
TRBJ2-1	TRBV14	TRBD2	CASSQEGGYREQFF	TGTGCCAGCAGCCAAGAGGGAGGGTACAGAGAGCAGTTCTTC
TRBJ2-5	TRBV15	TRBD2	CATSRRTSGNQETQYF	TGTGCCACCAGCCGCCGGACTAGCGGAAACCAAGAGACCCAGTACTTC
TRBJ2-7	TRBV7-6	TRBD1	CASSTTTGANLYEQYF	TGTGCCAGCAGCACAACGACAGGGGCGAATTTGTACGAGCAGTACTTC
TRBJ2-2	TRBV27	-	CASSLFRRGTGELFF	TGTGCCAGCAGTTTATTTAGGAGGGGCACCGGGGAGCTGTTTTTT
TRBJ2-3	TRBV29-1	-	CSVEGPDTSTDTQYF	TGCAGCGTTGAAGGACCGGACACCAGCACAGATACGCAGTATTTT
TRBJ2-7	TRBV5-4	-	CASSLGPLREQYF	TGTGCCAGCAGCTTGGGGCCGCTGCGGGAGCAGTACTTC
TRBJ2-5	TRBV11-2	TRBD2	CASSLFAPSGGQETQYF	TGTGCCAGCAGCTTATTCGCTCCTAGCGGGGGACAAGAGACCCAGTACTTC
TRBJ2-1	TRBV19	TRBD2	CASSIAAGGSEQFF	TGTGCCAGTAGTATTGCTGCGGGAGGGTCTGAGCAGTTCTTC
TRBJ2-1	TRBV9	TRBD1	CASSVGWGQDNNEQFF	TGTGCCAGCAGCGTAGGGTGGGGACAGGACAACAATGAGCAGTTCTTC
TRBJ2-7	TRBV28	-	CASSLEHGNEQYF	TGTGCCAGCAGTTTAGAACACGGGAACGAGCAGTACTTC
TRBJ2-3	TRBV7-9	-	CASSFHWTGSTDTQYF	TGTGCCAGCAGCTTTCACTGGACCGGTAGCACAGATACGCAGTATTTT